These 5 T cell receptor beta chains were all obtained from the same sample, sequenced in a study of identical twins (dated by TCRdb to the mid-2010s). Libraries were constructed by 5' RACE. Sequencing used an Illumina HiSeq 2000. The public reads were quality trimmed at Q25 with fastp and then assembled into clones with MiXCR by TCRdb, keeping productive beta chains. Entries that share a CDR3 protein sequence are merged under the most common genes and DNA. Across this sample there are about 200,000 distinct CDR3 sequences, with about a tenth seen only once. Approximately 5.1% of the sample comes from the top ten. The specimen sequenced was memory (CD45RO+) T cells sorted from blood. The cell subset or site tag for this specimen amounts to: CD45RO+ enriched T cells. The receptors were gathered from a woman between 18 and 29 years old in good health.

The chain joins TRBV20-1 to TRBJ2-3; unclear D gene. Germline CDR1 reads DFQATT; CDR2 reads SNEGSKA (reference sequence). The CDR3 consists of 16 residues. Trimming shortened V by 6 bases and J by 2 bases, and 21 bases separated the two germline ends. The CDR3 protein is CSAMGGLERITDTQYF. Here the CDR3 DNA reads TGCAGTGCCATGGGTGGCCTCGAAAGAATCACAGATACGCAGTATTTT.

The chain uses TRBV5-1 and TRBJ2-2, with D perhaps TRBD1 (5 bases). CDR1 SGHRS and CDR2 YFSETQ come from the germline V gene. The V gene lost 7 bases and the J gene lost 8 bases, with 21 bases spanning the gap. This CDR3 has 15 amino acids. CDR3 in amino acids: CASRLDSYLTGELFF. The DNA for the CDR3 is TGCGCCAGCCGTCTCGACAGCTATCTTACAGGGGAGCTGTTTTTT.

This clonotype was seen more than once but under ten times. The chain has TRBV5-1 and TRBJ2-4; TRBD1 is a possible D gene (5 bases). This CDR3 contains 11 residues. Looked up from germline, CDR1 is SGHRS and CDR2 is YFSETQ. Trimming left V 6 bases short and J 5 bases short, with 6 bases between. CDR3 bases: TGCGCCAGCAAACAGGAAAACATTCAGTACTTC. Translated: CASKQENIQYF. Drawing the rest from reference TRBV5-1 and TRBJ2-4, the complete variable domain is KAGVTQTPRYLIKTRGQQVTLSCSPISGHRSVSWYQQTPGQGLQFLFEYFSETQRNKGNFPGRFSGRQFSNSRSEMNVSTLELGDSALYLCASKQENIQYFGAGTRLSVL.

In this sample, this clonotype turned up a few times. This chain uses TRBV4-3 with TRBJ2-3; D is possibly TRBD2 (6 bases). The CDR3 loop spans 17 amino acids. Trimming left V 0 bases short and J 1 base short, with 14 bases between. Germline lookup yields CDR1 LGHNA and CDR2 YSLEER. CDR3 residues: CASSQDVGGAGTDTQYF. The CDR3 region has the DNA TGCGCCAGCAGCCAAGATGTTGGAGGGGCTGGCACAGATACGCAGTATTTT.

This clonotype was observed a handful of times. The chain has TRBV3-1 and TRBJ1-6, with 9 bases lining up with TRBD1. Germline V gene lookup returns CDR1 LGHDT and CDR2 YNNKEL (reference sequence). Trimming took 6 bases from V and 10 from J; bases not matched to a gene: 7. CDR3 length: 14 residues. CDR3 nucleotides: TGTGCCAGCAGAGAGGGACAGGGTGGCTCACCCCTCCACTTT. Translating it yields CASREGQGGSPLHF.